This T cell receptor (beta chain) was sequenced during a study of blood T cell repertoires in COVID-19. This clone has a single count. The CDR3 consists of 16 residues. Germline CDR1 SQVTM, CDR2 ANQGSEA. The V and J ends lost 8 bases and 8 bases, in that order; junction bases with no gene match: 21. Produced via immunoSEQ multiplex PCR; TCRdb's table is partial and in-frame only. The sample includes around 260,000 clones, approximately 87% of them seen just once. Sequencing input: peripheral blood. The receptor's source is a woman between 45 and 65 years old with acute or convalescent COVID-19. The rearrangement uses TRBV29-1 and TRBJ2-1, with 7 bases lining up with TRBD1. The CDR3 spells CSLTGTEKRPGDEQFF. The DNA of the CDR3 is TGCAGCTTAACAGGGACAGAGAAGCGCCCCGGCGATGAGCAGTTCTTC.